The 21 T cell receptor beta chains listed next were all sequenced from one sample in a study of blood T cell repertoires in COVID-19. Data came from immunoSEQ multiplex PCR; TCRdb stores just in-frame clones and leaves some out. The sample carries about 190,000 clones, roughly 80% recorded once. The specimen was peripheral blood. These receptors were obtained from a woman aged 40-49 years with acute or convalescent COVID-19.

The chain links TRBV12-3 or TRBV12-4 to TRBJ2-5, with no clear D. The CDR3 runs to 13 residues. V lost 2 bases, J lost 4 bases, and 8 bases lay in between. CDR3 sequence (DNA): TGTGCCAGCAGTTTAATGGGCCTAGAGACCCAGTACTTC. Residues: CASSLMGLETQYF.

Concerning this clone: Other DNA sequences in this specimen translate into the identical CDR3. The chain is built from TRBV6-2 or TRBV6-3 and TRBJ2-2, with no clear D. V was shortened by 3 bases and J by 2 bases, with 7 bases between the two germline ends. This CDR3 region has 14 residues. CDR1 and CDR2 from the germline V gene are MNHEY and SVGEGT. This chain's CDR3 is CASSYPSNTGELFF. In DNA form, the CDR3 reads TGTGCCAGCAGTTATCCTAGTAACACCGGGGAGCTGTTTTTT.

J is TRBJ2-7 and V is TRBV5-6; 7 bases align to TRBD2. This CDR3 is 15 amino acids long. Germline V gene lookup returns CDR1 SGHDT and CDR2 YYEEEE. J gave up 5 bases and V 2 bases, and 10 bases lay outside the gene matches. Here the CDR3 DNA reads TGTGCCAGCAGCTTAGGACTAGTCGGACTCAACGAGCAGTACTTC. Translating it yields CASSLGLVGLNEQYF.

The chain is built from TRBV7-8 and TRBJ2-1, with D maybe TRBD2 (6 bases). CDR1 is SGHVS, CDR2 FQNEAQ, per germline. The CDR3 is made up of 15 amino acids. V was shortened by 2 bases and J by 9 bases, with 17 bases between the two germline ends. DNA of the CDR3: TGTGCCAGCAGCTTATCGACTAGGCCCCTTGGTGAGCAGTTCTTC. Translated, it gives CASSLSTRPLGEQFF.

A few counts support this clone. The chain couples TRBV4-1 to TRBJ2-7; D possibly corresponds to TRBD2 (5 bases). The germline gives CDR1 MGHRA, CDR2 YSYEKL. The CDR3 runs 16 residues. V lost 2 bases to trimming and J lost 6 bases, with 20 bases between them. The CDR3 here is CASSQSNMGWTAEQYF. The CDR3 coding sequence is TGCGCCAGCAGCCAATCCAACATGGGATGGACTGCCGAGCAGTACTTC.

The chain carries TRBV30 and TRBJ1-6; D ambiguous. V gave up 2 bases and J gave up 10 bases, with 9 bases separating them. In germline, CDR1 is GTSNPN, CDR2 SVGIG (reference sequence). The CDR3 spans 12 residues. CDR3 sequence: CAWSTPYSPLHF. The CDR3 DNA reads TGTGCCTGGAGTACTCCCTACTCACCCCTCCACTTT. The full variable domain, completed using reference TRBV30 and TRBJ1-6, is SQTIHQWPATLVQPVGSPLSLECTVEGTSNPNLYWYRQAAGRGLQLLFYSVGIGQISSEVPQNLSASRPQDRQFILSSKKLLLSDSGFYLCAWSTPYSPLHFGNGTRLTVT.

The chain carries TRBV6-5 and TRBJ1-4, with 10 bases identical to TRBD1. CDR3 length: 15 residues. From germline, CDR1 is MNHEY and CDR2 SVGAGI. The J segment lost 8 bases and the V segment lost 3 bases, leaving 6 bases of the junction unmatched. The CDR3: CASSYGDRGLEKLFF. The CDR3 nucleotides are TGTGCCAGCAGTTATGGGGACAGGGGATTGGAAAAACTGTTTTTT.

This clone was detected once. The rearrangement links TRBV5-1 to TRBJ2-7; TRBD1 matches at 7 bases. J was trimmed by 2 bases and V by 4 bases; bases with no gene match: 6. From germline, CDR1 is SGHRS and CDR2 YFSETQ. The CDR3 is 14 amino acids. The CDR3 reads CASSLQGTPYEQYF. CDR3 DNA sequence: TGCGCCAGCAGCCTACAGGGGACCCCCTACGAGCAGTACTTC.

This clone appeared once. The chain has TRBV11-2 and TRBJ1-6, with D perhaps TRBD1 (5 bases). The CDR3 spans 16 residues. The germline V gene encodes CDR1 SGHAT and CDR2 FQNNGV. V was cut by 5 bases and J by 9 bases, with 20 bases left in between. CDR3 coding DNA: TGTGCCAGCAGCCCAGACAGCCATGGATATGGTTCACCCCTCCACTTT. Its translation is CASSPDSHGYGSPLHF. The complete variable domain, with remaining parts taken from reference TRBV11-2 and TRBJ1-6, reads EAGVAQSPRYKIIEKRQSVAFWCNPISGHATLYWYQQILGQGPKLLIQFQNNGVVDDSQLPKDRFSAERLKGVDSTLKIQPAKLEDSAVYLCASSPDSHGYGSPLHFGNGTRLTVT.

This chain uses TRBV28 with TRBJ1-4; a weak D match, TRBD1 (6 bases). Between the trimmed V and J ends, which lost 3 bases and 5 bases, there was a span of 13 bases. Per the germline V gene, CDR1 is MDHEN and CDR2 is SYDVKM. The CDR3 extends over 15 amino acids. The CDR3 sequence: CASSLGLTGNEKLFF. Here the CDR3 DNA reads TGTGCCAGCAGTTTGGGCCTCACAGGGAATGAAAAACTGTTTTTT. Full variable domain (remainder filled in from reference TRBV28 and TRBJ1-4): DVKVTQSSRYLVKRTGEKVFLECVQDMDHENMFWYRQDPGLGLRLIYFSYDVKMKEKGDIPEGYSVSREKKERFSLILESASTNQTSMYLCASSLGLTGNEKLFFGSGTQLSVL.

This clone was observed a handful of times. The chain couples TRBV10-3 to TRBJ2-7, with TRBD2 matching over 7 bases. The trim removed 3 bases at V and 0 bases at J, leaving 2 bases unmatched. Germline V gene sequence: CDR1 ENHRY, CDR2 SYGVKD. The CDR3 has 14 amino acids. The CDR3 DNA follows: TGTGCCATCAGTGATTGGGGGGGCTCCTACGAGCAGTACTTC. Translated, it gives CAISDWGGSYEQYF.

CDR3 residues: CASSLQGPAYQPQHF. CDR3 nucleotide sequence: TGTGCCAGCAGCCTACAGGGCCCCGCTTATCAGCCCCAGCATTTT. This rearrangement joins TRBV6-5 to TRBJ1-5; tentatively, D is TRBD1 (6 bases). Trimming left V 6 bases short and J 5 bases short, with 17 bases between. Germline V gene lookup returns CDR1 MNHEY and CDR2 SVGAGI. This CDR3 is 15 amino acids long.

The genes are TRBV24-1 and TRBJ1-1; D unclear. The V end was cut by 2 bases, the J end by 2 bases, with 5 bases between. Per the germline V gene, CDR1 is KGHDR and CDR2 is SFDVKD. This CDR3 is built from 13 residues. The CDR3 region is CATSDSTNTEAFF. The CDR3 DNA reads as TGTGCCACCAGTGATTCGACTAACACTGAAGCTTTCTTT.

This chain links TRBV6-6 with TRBJ2-2, with a tentative D call TRBD1 (6 bases). V shed 4 bases and J shed 5 bases, with 11 bases lying between them. Germline lookup yields CDR1 MNHNY and CDR2 SVGAGI (reference sequence). The length of the CDR3 is 14 residues. CDR3 nucleotides: TGTGCCAGCAGTTCCGGAGACAGGACCGGGGAGCTGTTTTTT. Protein sequence: CASSSGDRTGELFF.

The chain joins TRBV7-9 to TRBJ2-3; 7 nucleotides match TRBD2. The CDR3 extends over 16 amino acids. V shed 1 base, J shed 5 bases, and the junction held 9 bases outside the gene matches. CDR1 and CDR2 from the germline V gene are SEHNR and FQNEAQ (reference sequence). The CDR3 reads CASSLVVAGDGDTQYF. The CDR3, as DNA: TGTGCCAGCAGCTTAGTAGTGGCGGGGGATGGAGATACGCAGTATTTT.

This rearrangement joins TRBV18 to TRBJ1-5, with a tentative D call TRBD1 (5 bases). This CDR3 is 15 amino acids long. Per germline, CDR1 KGHSH and CDR2 LQKENI. The germline V and J ends were trimmed by 4 bases and 5 bases, with 15 bases remaining between them. The CDR3 bases are TGTGCCAGCTCACTAACGGGGGATCCCCATCAGCCCCAGCATTTT. It specifies CASSLTGDPHQPQHF.

The V gene is TRBV9, the J gene TRBJ1-2; D may be TRBD1 (5 bases). The V end lost 0 bases, the J end lost 4 bases, and 13 bases lay between the germline ends. Germline CDR1 SGDLS, CDR2 YYNGEE. The CDR3 is 15 amino acids. CDR3 DNA: TGTGCCAGCAGCGTAGCGGGGACGGGGGTCTATGGCTACACCTTC. It translates to CASSVAGTGVYGYTF. Combining the CDR3 with reference TRBV9 and TRBJ1-2 gives the whole variable domain DSGVTQTPKHLITATGQRVTLRCSPRSGDLSVYWYQQSLDQGLQFLIQYYNGEERAKGNILERFSAQQFPDLHSELNLSSLELGDSALYFCASSVAGTGVYGYTFGSGTRLTVV.

The V gene is TRBV7-8, the J gene TRBJ1-3; TRBD1 aligns across 8 bases. The germline CDR1 and CDR2 sequences are SGHVS and FQNEAQ. The length of the CDR3 is 17 residues. Unmatched junction bases numbered 9, after V lost 1 base and J lost 4 bases. CDR3 coding DNA: TGTGCCAGCAGCTTAGATCGGACAGGGAGATTAGGAAACACCATATATTTT. Translating gives CASSLDRTGRLGNTIYF.

V is TRBV4-1 and J is TRBJ1-2; 11 nucleotides match TRBD1. With 4 bases clipped from V and 6 bases from J, the junction kept 4 bases outside the gene matches. This CDR3 contains 14 residues. Germline CDR1 MGHRA, CDR2 YSYEKL. The CDR3 loop reads CASSLGTGGDGYTF. The CDR3, as DNA: TGCGCCAGCAGCCTCGGGACAGGGGGGGATGGCTACACCTTC.

This clone has a single count. The chain uses TRBV6-5 and TRBJ2-1, with 8 bases lining up with TRBD2. Germline CDR1 reads MNHEY; CDR2 reads SVGAGI. With V trimmed by 0 bases and J by 9 bases, 7 bases remained unmatched. This CDR3 has 15 residues. CDR3 region: CASSYSLGLAGEQFF. CDR3 in DNA: TGTGCCAGCAGTTACTCCCTTGGACTAGCCGGTGAGCAGTTCTTC.

The DNA for the CDR3 is TGCGCCAGCAGCTCCATGACAGACTCTGGAAACACCATATATTTT. Residues: CASSSMTDSGNTIYF. The chain combines TRBV4-1 with TRBJ1-3; a weak D match, TRBD1 (5 bases). Between the trimmed V and J ends, which lost 5 bases and 0 bases, there was a span of 11 bases. The CDR3 is 15 residues long. Germline V gives CDR1 MGHRA, CDR2 YSYEKL.